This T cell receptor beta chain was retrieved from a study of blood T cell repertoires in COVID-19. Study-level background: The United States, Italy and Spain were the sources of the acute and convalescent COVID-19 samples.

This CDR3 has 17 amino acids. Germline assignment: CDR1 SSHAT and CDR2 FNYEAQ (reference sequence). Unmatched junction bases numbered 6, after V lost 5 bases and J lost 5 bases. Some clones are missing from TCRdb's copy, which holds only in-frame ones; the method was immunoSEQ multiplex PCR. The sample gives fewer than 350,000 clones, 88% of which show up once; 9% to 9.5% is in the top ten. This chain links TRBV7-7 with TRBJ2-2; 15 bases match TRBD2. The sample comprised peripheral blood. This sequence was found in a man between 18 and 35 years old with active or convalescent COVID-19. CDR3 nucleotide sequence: TGTGCCAGCAGCCCGGGACTAGCGGGGGGCCAGACCGGGGAGCTGTTTTTT. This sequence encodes CASSPGLAGGQTGELFF.